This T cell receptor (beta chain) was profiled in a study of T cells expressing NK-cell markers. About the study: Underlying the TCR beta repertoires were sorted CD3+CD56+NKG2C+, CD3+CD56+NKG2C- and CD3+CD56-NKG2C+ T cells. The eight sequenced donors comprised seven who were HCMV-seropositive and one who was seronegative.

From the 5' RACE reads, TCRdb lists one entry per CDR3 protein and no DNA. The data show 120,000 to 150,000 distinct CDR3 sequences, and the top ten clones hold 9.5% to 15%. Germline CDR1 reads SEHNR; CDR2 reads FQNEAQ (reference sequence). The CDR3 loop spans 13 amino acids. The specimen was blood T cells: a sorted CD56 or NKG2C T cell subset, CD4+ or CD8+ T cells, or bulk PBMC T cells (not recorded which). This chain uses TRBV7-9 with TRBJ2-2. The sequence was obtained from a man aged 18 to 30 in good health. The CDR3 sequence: CASSLETPGSCFF.